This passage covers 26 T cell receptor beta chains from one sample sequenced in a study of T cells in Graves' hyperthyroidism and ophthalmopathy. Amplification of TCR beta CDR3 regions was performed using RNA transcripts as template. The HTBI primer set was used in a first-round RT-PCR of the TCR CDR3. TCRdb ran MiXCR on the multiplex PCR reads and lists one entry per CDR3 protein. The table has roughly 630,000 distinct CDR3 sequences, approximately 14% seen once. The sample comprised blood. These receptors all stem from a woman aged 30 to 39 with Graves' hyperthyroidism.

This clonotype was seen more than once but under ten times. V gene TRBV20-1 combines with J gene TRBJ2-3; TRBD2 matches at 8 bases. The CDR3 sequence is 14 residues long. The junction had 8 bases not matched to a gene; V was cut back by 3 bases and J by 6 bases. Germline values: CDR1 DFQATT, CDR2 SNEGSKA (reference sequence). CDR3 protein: CSASPSGRPDTQYF. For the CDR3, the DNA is TGCAGTGCTAGTCCTAGCGGGCGGCCCGATACGCAGTATTTT.

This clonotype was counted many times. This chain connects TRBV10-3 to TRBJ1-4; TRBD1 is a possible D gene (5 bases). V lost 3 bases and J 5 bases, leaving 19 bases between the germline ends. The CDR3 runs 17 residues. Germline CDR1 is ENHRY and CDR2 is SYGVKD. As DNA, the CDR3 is TGTGCCATCAGTGACCCCCGAGGTGACAGTGGGAATGAAAAACTGTTTTTT. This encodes CAISDPRGDSGNEKLFF.

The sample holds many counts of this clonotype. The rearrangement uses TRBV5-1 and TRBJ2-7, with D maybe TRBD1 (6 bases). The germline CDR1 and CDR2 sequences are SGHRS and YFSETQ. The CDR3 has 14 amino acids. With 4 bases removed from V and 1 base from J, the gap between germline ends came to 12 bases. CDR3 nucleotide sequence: TGCGCCAGCAGCCACCCCGACAGGTCCTACGAGCAGTACTTC. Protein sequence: CASSHPDRSYEQYF.

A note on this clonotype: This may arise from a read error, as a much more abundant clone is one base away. Here the CDR3 DNA reads TGTGCCTGGAGTGTTATCCGGGAGGGGTACAATGAGCAGTCCTTC. Translating it yields CAWSVIREGYNEQSF. The J gene is TRBJ2-1, the V gene TRBV30; 8 nucleotides line up with TRBD2. Per germline, CDR1 GTSNPN and CDR2 SVGIG (reference sequence). The CDR3 is made up of 15 amino acids.

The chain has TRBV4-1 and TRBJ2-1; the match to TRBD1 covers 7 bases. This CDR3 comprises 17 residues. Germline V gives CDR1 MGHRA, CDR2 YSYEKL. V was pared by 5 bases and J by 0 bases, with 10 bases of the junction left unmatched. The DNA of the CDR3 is TGCGCCAGCAGCACAGGTTTCCGGGACAGCTCCTACAATGAGCAGTTCTTC. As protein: CASSTGFRDSSYNEQFF.

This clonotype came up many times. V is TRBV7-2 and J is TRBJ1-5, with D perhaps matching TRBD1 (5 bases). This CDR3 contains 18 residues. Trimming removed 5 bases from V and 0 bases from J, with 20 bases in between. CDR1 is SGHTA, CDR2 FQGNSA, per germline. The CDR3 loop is CASSPRPEGQYSNQPQHF. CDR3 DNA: TGTGCCAGCAGCCCCCGACCGGAGGGGCAGTATAGCAATCAGCCCCAGCATTTT.

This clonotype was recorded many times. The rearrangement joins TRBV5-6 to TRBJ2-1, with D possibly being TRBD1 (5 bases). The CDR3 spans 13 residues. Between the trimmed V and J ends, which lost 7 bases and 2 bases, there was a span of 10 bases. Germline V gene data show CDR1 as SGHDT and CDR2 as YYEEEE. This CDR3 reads CASGAAAYNEQFF. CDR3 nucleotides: TGTGCCAGCGGGGCGGCAGCCTACAATGAGCAGTTCTTC.

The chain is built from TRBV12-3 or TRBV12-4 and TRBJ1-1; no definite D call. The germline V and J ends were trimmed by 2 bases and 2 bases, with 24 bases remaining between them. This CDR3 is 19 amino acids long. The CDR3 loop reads CASSLQLSGNWWSNTEAFF. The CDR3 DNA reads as TGTGCCAGCAGTTTACAGCTGTCGGGGAATTGGTGGAGTAACACTGAAGCTTTCTTT.

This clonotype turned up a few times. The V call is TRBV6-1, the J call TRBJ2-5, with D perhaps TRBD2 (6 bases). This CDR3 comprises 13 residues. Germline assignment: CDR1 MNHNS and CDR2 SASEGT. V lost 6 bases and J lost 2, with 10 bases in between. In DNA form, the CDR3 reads TGTGCCAGCAGGGGGACTTATCAAGAGACCCAGTACTTC. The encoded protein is CASRGTYQETQYF.

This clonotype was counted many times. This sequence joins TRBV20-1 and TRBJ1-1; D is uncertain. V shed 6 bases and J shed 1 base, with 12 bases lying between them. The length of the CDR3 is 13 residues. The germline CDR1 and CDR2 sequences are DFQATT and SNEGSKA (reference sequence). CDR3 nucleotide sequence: TGCAGTGCGACGACACAACCGAACACTGAAGCTTTCTTT. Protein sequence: CSATTQPNTEAFF.

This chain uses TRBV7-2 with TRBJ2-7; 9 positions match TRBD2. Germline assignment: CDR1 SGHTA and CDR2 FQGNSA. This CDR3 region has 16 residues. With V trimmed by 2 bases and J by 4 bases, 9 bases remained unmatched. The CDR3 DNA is TGTGCCAGCAGCTTATCTTTAGGAGCGGGAGGATACGAGCAGTACTTC. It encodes CASSLSLGAGGYEQYF.

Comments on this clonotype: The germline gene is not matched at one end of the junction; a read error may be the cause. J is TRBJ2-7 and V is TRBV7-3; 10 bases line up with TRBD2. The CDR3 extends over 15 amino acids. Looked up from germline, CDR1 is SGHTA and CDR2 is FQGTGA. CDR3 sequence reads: CASSHGLADAYEQYF. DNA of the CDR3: TGCGCCAGCAGCCATGGACTAGCGGACGCCTACGAGCAGTACTTC.

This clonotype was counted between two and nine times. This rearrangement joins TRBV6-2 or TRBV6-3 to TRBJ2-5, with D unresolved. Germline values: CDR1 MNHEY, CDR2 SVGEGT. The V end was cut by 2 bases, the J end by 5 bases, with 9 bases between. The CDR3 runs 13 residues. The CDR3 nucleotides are TGTGCCAGCAGTTACCTCGGTCGGGAGACCCAGTACTTC. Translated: CASSYLGRETQYF.

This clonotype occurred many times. CDR3 sequence reads: CASRETGGIYEQYF. The CDR3 DNA follows: TGTGCCAGCAGGGAGACAGGGGGAATCTACGAGCAGTACTTC. The chain recombines TRBV11-2 with TRBJ2-7; TRBD1 matches at 9 bases. J lost 3 bases, V lost 6 bases, and 6 bases had no gene match. Germline loops: CDR1 SGHAT, CDR2 FQNNGV. The CDR3 spans 14 residues.

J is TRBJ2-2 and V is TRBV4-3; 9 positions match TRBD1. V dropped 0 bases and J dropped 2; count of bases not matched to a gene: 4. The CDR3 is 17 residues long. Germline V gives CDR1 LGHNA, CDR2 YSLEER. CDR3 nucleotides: TGCGCCAGCAGCCAAGATGTGGGACAGGGAAACACCGGGGAGCTGTTTTTT. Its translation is CASSQDVGQGNTGELFF.

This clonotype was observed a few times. CDR3 sequence reads: CSVAPTGWGDTGELFF. In DNA form, the CDR3 reads TGCAGCGTTGCTCCGACAGGCTGGGGCGACACCGGGGAGCTGTTTTTT. The chain has TRBV29-1 and TRBJ2-2; weak D call: TRBD1 (6 bases). Trimming pared 4 bases from V and 3 bases from J, leaving 18 bases between. Per germline, CDR1 SQVTM and CDR2 ANQGSEA. The CDR3 totals 16 residues.

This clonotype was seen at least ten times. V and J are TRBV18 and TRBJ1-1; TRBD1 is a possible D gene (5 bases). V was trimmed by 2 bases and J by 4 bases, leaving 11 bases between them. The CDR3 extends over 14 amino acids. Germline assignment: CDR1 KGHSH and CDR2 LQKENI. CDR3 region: CASSPRQGATEAFF. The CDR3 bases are TGTGCCAGCTCACCAAGGCAGGGTGCCACTGAAGCTTTCTTT. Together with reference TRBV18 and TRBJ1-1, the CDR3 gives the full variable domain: NAGVMQNPRHLVRRRGQEARLRCSPMKGHSHVYWYRQLPEEGLKFMVYLQKENIIDESGMPKERFSAEFPKEGPSILRIQQVVRGDSAAYFCASSPRQGATEAFFGQGTRLTVV.

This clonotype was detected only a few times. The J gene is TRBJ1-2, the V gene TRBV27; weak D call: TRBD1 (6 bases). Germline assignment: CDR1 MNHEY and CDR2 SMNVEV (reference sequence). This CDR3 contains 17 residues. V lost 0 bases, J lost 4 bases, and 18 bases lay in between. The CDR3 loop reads CASSLSSSPSRGYGYTF. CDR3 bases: TGTGCCAGCAGTTTATCGTCCTCCCCGTCCAGGGGCTATGGCTACACCTTC.

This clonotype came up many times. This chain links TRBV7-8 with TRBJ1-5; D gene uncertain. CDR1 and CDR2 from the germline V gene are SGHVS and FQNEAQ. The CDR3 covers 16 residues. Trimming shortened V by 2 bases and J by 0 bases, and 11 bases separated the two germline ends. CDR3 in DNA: TGTGCCAGCAGCTTAAGGGATCCGTCTAGCAATCAGCCCCAGCATTTT. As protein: CASSLRDPSSNQPQHF. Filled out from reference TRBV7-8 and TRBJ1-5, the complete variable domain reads GAGVSQSPRYKVAKRGQDVALRCDPISGHVSLFWYQQALGQGPEFLTYFQNEAQLDKSGLPSDRFFAERPEGSVSTLKIQRTQQEDSAVYLCASSLRDPSSNQPQHFGDGTRLSIL.

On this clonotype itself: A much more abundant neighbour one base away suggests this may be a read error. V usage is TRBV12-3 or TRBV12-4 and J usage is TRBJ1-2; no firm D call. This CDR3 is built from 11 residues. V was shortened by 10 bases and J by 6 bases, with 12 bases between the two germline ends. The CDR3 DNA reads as TGTGCCAACACGGGATATAATGGCTACACCTTC. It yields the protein CANTGYNGYTF.

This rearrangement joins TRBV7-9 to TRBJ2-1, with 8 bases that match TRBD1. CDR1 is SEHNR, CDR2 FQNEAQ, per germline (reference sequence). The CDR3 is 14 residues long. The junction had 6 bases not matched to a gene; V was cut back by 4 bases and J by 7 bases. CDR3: CASSSTGAVNEQFF. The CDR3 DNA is TGTGCCAGCAGCTCGACAGGGGCGGTTAATGAGCAGTTCTTC.

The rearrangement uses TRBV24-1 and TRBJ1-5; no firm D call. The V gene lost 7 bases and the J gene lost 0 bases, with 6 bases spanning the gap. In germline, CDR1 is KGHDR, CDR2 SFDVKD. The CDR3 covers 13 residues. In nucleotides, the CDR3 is TGTGCCACCAGAAGGGCTAGCAATCAGCCCCAGCATTTT. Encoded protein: CATRRASNQPQHF.

CDR3 residues: CASSNNQGTGELFF. CDR3 DNA: TGTGCCAGCAGTAATAATCAGGGCACCGGGGAGCTGTTTTTT. The chain is built from TRBV6-4 and TRBJ2-2; D is perhaps TRBD1 (5 bases). CDR1 and CDR2 (germline): MRHNA, SNTAGT. The CDR3 extends over 14 amino acids. Between the trimmed V and J ends, which lost 5 bases and 4 bases, there was a span of 11 bases.

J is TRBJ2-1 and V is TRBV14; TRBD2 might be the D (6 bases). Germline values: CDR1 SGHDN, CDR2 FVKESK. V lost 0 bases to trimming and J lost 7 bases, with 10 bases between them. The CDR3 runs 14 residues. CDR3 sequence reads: CASSQEVSGNEQFF. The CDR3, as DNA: TGTGCCAGCAGCCAAGAAGTGAGCGGGAATGAGCAGTTCTTC.

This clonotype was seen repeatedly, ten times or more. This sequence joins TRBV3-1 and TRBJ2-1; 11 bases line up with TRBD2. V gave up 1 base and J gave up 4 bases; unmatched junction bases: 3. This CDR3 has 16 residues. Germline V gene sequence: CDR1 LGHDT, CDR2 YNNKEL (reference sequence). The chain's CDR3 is CASSQGGTSGYNEQFF. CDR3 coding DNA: TGTGCCAGCAGCCAAGGCGGGACTAGCGGTTACAATGAGCAGTTCTTC.

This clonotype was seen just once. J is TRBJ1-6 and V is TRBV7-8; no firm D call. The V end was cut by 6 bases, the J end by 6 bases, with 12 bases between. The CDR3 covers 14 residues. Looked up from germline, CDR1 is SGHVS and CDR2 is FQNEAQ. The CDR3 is CASRGAGGNSPLHF. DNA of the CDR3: TGTGCCAGCAGAGGTGCGGGTGGTAATTCACCCCTCCACTTT.